This is a list of T cell receptor beta chains from one sample in a study of T cell responses to AZD1222 COVID-19 vaccine. Generated by immunoSEQ multiplex PCR, the TCRdb table keeps only in-frame clones and is missing some. The sample has about 67,000 clones, around four fifths seen once; the top ten hold 5.5% to 8%. The sequences come from peripheral blood, collected 28 days after the second AZD1222 dose. These receptors were obtained from an adult who received the AZD1222 COVID-19 vaccine. Both conserved end residues are part of each CDR3. D genes are given only for firm matches. Clone size appears in some rows only: once, few, many, or a class for an expanded clone.

clone size: -
V gene: TRBV2
J gene: TRBJ2-5
D gene: -
CDR3 DNA: TGTGCCACCGGTGGGGGGCGGGAGACCCAGTACTTC
CDR3 protein: CATGGGRETQYF

clone size: -
V gene: TRBV7-2
J gene: TRBJ2-5
D gene: -
CDR3 DNA: TGTGCCAGCAGCTTAGAACAGCACCAAGAGACCCAGTACTTC
CDR3 protein: CASSLEQHQETQYF

clone size: -
V gene: TRBV15
J gene: TRBJ1-2
D gene: -
CDR3 DNA: TGTGCCACCAGCAGAGATAAGGGTGGCTACACCTTC
CDR3 protein: CATSRDKGGYTF

clone size: once
V gene: TRBV5-6
J gene: TRBJ1-3
D gene: -
CDR3 DNA: TGTGCCAGCAGCTTATTCCGGACCGGAAACACCATATATTTT
CDR3 protein: CASSLFRTGNTIYF

clone size: -
V gene: TRBV19
J gene: TRBJ1-5
D gene: TRBD1
CDR3 DNA: TGTGCCAGTAGTATGAATCCACAGGGGGTATTTCAGCCCCAGCATTTT
CDR3 protein: CASSMNPQGVFQPQHF

clone size: -
V gene: TRBV5-1
J gene: TRBJ1-1
D gene: -
CDR3 DNA: TGCGCCAGCAGCTTGACAGGGAGGGACACTGAAGCTTTCTTT
CDR3 protein: CASSLTGRDTEAFF

clone size: once
V gene: TRBV3-1/TRBV3-2
J gene: TRBJ1-5
D gene: TRBD1
CDR3 DNA: TGTGCCAGCAGCCAATCCGGGACAGGAACCGATCAGCCGCATTTT
CDR3 protein: CASSQSGTGTDQPHF

clone size: -
V gene: TRBV12-3/TRBV12-4
J gene: TRBJ1-1
D gene: -
CDR3 DNA: TGTGCCAGCACCAAGGCCTCGAACACTGAAGCTTTCTTT
CDR3 protein: CASTKASNTEAFF

clone size: -
V gene: TRBV9
J gene: TRBJ1-2
D gene: -
CDR3 DNA: TGTGCCAGCAGCGTAGAAGTTAACTATGGCTACACCTTC
CDR3 protein: CASSVEVNYGYTF

clone size: -
V gene: TRBV7-2
J gene: TRBJ2-7
D gene: -
CDR3 DNA: TGTGCCAGCAGCCTAGCAGGGGCCGGCGAGCAGTACTTC
CDR3 protein: CASSLAGAGEQYF

clone size: -
V gene: TRBV28
J gene: TRBJ1-2
D gene: -
CDR3 DNA: TGTGCCAGCAGTTTACGGCCGGGACAAAACTACGGCTACACCTTC
CDR3 protein: CASSLRPGQNYGYTF

clone size: -
V gene: TRBV27
J gene: TRBJ2-7
D gene: -
CDR3 DNA: TGTGCCAGCACTGGACAGAGCTCCTACGAGCAGTACTTC
CDR3 protein: CASTGQSSYEQYF

clone size: -
V gene: TRBV5-1
J gene: TRBJ2-1
D gene: -
CDR3 DNA: TGCGCCAGCAGCTTGGAGGGTGGGTACAATGAGCAGTTCTTC
CDR3 protein: CASSLEGGYNEQFF

clone size: -
V gene: TRBV12-5
J gene: TRBJ2-5
D gene: TRBD2
CDR3 DNA: TGTGCTAGTGGCCCGCCGGGGGGGAGGGAGACCCAGTACTTC
CDR3 protein: CASGPPGGRETQYF

clone size: -
V gene: TRBV2
J gene: TRBJ2-2
D gene: -
CDR3 DNA: TGTGCCAGCAGTGAAAGAAGTCAGAACACCGGGGAGCTGTTTTTT
CDR3 protein: CASSERSQNTGELFF

clone size: -
V gene: TRBV5-1
J gene: TRBJ1-4
D gene: TRBD1
CDR3 DNA: TGCGCCAGCAGCCAAGACAGGGGGACGGGGAGTGAAAAACTGTTTTTT
CDR3 protein: CASSQDRGTGSEKLFF

clone size: -
V gene: TRBV30
J gene: TRBJ1-2
D gene: -
CDR3 DNA: TGTGCCTGGAGTGTAGGAGCTGGGTATTATGGCTACACCTTC
CDR3 protein: CAWSVGAGYYGYTF

clone size: -
V gene: TRBV6-1
J gene: TRBJ1-4
D gene: TRBD1
CDR3 DNA: TGTGCCAGCAGTGAGAGGACAGGGGACCGATGGACTGAAAAACTGTTTTTT
CDR3 protein: CASSERTGDRWTEKLFF

clone size: -
V gene: TRBV3-1/TRBV3-2
J gene: TRBJ2-1
D gene: TRBD1
CDR3 DNA: TGTGCCAGCAGCCAACCGGGACAGGGCTACAATGAGCAGTTCTTC
CDR3 protein: CASSQPGQGYNEQFF

clone size: once
V gene: TRBV11-2
J gene: TRBJ2-5
D gene: -
CDR3 DNA: TGTGCCAGCAGCCCCAAGACACGAGAAGAGACCCAGTACTTC
CDR3 protein: CASSPKTREETQYF

clone size: -
V gene: TRBV3-1/TRBV3-2
J gene: TRBJ2-5
D gene: -
CDR3 DNA: TGTGCCAGCAGCCAAGGGTATGCGAGACCCGATCAAGAGACCCAGTACTTC
CDR3 protein: CASSQGYARPDQETQYF

clone size: -
V gene: TRBV19
J gene: TRBJ2-7
D gene: TRBD1
CDR3 DNA: TGTGCCAGTAGTATAGCCGGGACAGGGGGTATCTACGAGCAGTACTTC
CDR3 protein: CASSIAGTGGIYEQYF

clone size: -
V gene: TRBV5-8
J gene: TRBJ1-5
D gene: -
CDR3 DNA: TGTGCCAGCAGCTTGTCAGGAAGAAGCAATCAGCCCCAGCATTTT
CDR3 protein: CASSLSGRSNQPQHF

clone size: -
V gene: TRBV6-1
J gene: TRBJ2-7
D gene: TRBD2
CDR3 DNA: TGTGCCAGCAGTGAAAACAACTCCCGGGACTACCCCTACGAGCAGTACTTC
CDR3 protein: CASSENNSRDYPYEQYF

clone size: few
V gene: TRBV2
J gene: TRBJ2-6
D gene: -
CDR3 DNA: TGTGCCAGCAGTGAAAGATGGGGGCGCGTCGGTCCCGGGGCCAACGTCCTGACTTTC
CDR3 protein: CASSERWGRVGPGANVLTF

clone size: -
V gene: TRBV9
J gene: TRBJ2-7
D gene: -
CDR3 DNA: TGTGCCAGCAGCGTAGATAATGACGAGCAGTACTTC
CDR3 protein: CASSVDNDEQYF

clone size: -
V gene: TRBV7-2
J gene: TRBJ2-3
D gene: TRBD2
CDR3 DNA: TGTGCCAGCAGCGCGCTAGCGGGGGGGCCTGATACGCAGTATTTT
CDR3 protein: CASSALAGGPDTQYF

clone size: -
V gene: TRBV4-3
J gene: TRBJ1-6
D gene: TRBD1
CDR3 DNA: TGCGCCAGCAGCCCCCGGGACAGGATTAATTCACCCCTCCACTTT
CDR3 protein: CASSPRDRINSPLHF

clone size: -
V gene: TRBV19
J gene: TRBJ2-7
D gene: TRBD2
CDR3 DNA: TGTGCCAGTAGTATAGGAACTAGCGGGGGGCCCCGCGAGCAGTACTTC
CDR3 protein: CASSIGTSGGPREQYF

clone size: -
V gene: TRBV2
J gene: TRBJ2-1
D gene: TRBD1
CDR3 DNA: TGTGCCAGCAGCCTCGAGGGGGCGAACAATGAGCAGTTCTTC
CDR3 protein: CASSLEGANNEQFF

clone size: -
V gene: TRBV7-2
J gene: TRBJ1-2
D gene: -
CDR3 DNA: TGTGCCAGCAGCTCCGGGTCCGGCTATGGCTACACCTTC
CDR3 protein: CASSSGSGYGYTF

clone size: -
V gene: TRBV5-1
J gene: TRBJ2-2
D gene: TRBD1
CDR3 DNA: TGCGCCAGCAGCCCCTCCGGGACAGGGGGGGGAACCGGGGAGCTGTTTTTT
CDR3 protein: CASSPSGTGGGTGELFF

clone size: -
V gene: TRBV4-3
J gene: TRBJ2-7
D gene: TRBD1
CDR3 DNA: TGCCCCCCCAGCCACGACGACTGGGGGACAGGCAAACCTTACGAGCAGTACTTC
CDR3 protein: CPPSHDDWGTGKPYEQYF

clone size: -
V gene: TRBV5-1
J gene: TRBJ1-1
D gene: TRBD1
CDR3 DNA: TGCGCCAGCAGCACCTTGGGACAGGCAAACACTGAAGCTTTCTTT
CDR3 protein: CASSTLGQANTEAFF

clone size: -
V gene: TRBV28
J gene: TRBJ2-3
D gene: TRBD2
CDR3 DNA: TGTGCCACACTGAGCGGGGGCCAGGTAGATACGCAGTATTTT
CDR3 protein: CATLSGGQVDTQYF

clone size: -
V gene: TRBV6-5
J gene: TRBJ2-7
D gene: -
CDR3 DNA: TGTGCCAGCGGGGGTATGGTGACAACCTACGAGCAGTACTTC
CDR3 protein: CASGGMVTTYEQYF

clone size: -
V gene: TRBV7-9
J gene: TRBJ1-1
D gene: -
CDR3 DNA: TGTGCCAGCAGCTTCCGTTACACTGAAGCTTTCTTT
CDR3 protein: CASSFRYTEAFF

clone size: -
V gene: TRBV6-5
J gene: TRBJ2-7
D gene: -
CDR3 DNA: TGTGCCACCACTTCCTCCTACGAGCAGTACTTC
CDR3 protein: CATTSSYEQYF

clone size: -
V gene: TRBV19
J gene: TRBJ2-7
D gene: -
CDR3 DNA: TGTGCCAGTAGTATTATTCCAGGGTCTATGGAGCAGTACTTC
CDR3 protein: CASSIIPGSMEQYF

clone size: -
V gene: TRBV29-1
J gene: TRBJ2-2
D gene: -
CDR3 DNA: TGCAGCGTTGAACCGGCGGGCACCGGGGAGCTGTTTTTT
CDR3 protein: CSVEPAGTGELFF

clone size: -
V gene: TRBV2
J gene: TRBJ1-2
D gene: -
CDR3 DNA: TGTGCCAGCAGCCCCAACAGGGACAACTATGGCTACACCTTC
CDR3 protein: CASSPNRDNYGYTF

clone size: -
V gene: TRBV19
J gene: TRBJ2-4
D gene: -
CDR3 DNA: TGTGCCAGTAATGAAGGGGGGTCCAAAAACATTCAGTACTTC
CDR3 protein: CASNEGGSKNIQYF

clone size: -
V gene: TRBV4-2
J gene: TRBJ2-3
D gene: TRBD2
CDR3 DNA: TGTGCCAGCAGCCTTACCGGGGGGGAAACAGATACGCAGTATTTT
CDR3 protein: CASSLTGGETDTQYF

clone size: -
V gene: TRBV13
J gene: TRBJ2-7
D gene: -
CDR3 DNA: TGTGCCAGCAGCACTCGAACCGGGTCCGAGTCCTACGAGCAGTACTTC
CDR3 protein: CASSTRTGSESYEQYF

clone size: -
V gene: TRBV6-5
J gene: TRBJ2-1
D gene: -
CDR3 DNA: TGTGCCAGCAGTTACCAGGTGAACTCCTACAATGAGCAGTTCTTC
CDR3 protein: CASSYQVNSYNEQFF

clone size: -
V gene: TRBV11-2
J gene: TRBJ2-1
D gene: -
CDR3 DNA: TGTGCCAGCAGCCTACAACAAGGGGCCTACAATGAGCAGTTCTTC
CDR3 protein: CASSLQQGAYNEQFF

clone size: -
V gene: TRBV7-9
J gene: TRBJ2-3
D gene: TRBD1
CDR3 DNA: TGTGCCAGCAGCCCGAGCGGACAGGGCACAGATACGCAGTATTTT
CDR3 protein: CASSPSGQGTDTQYF

clone size: -
V gene: TRBV5-6
J gene: TRBJ2-7
D gene: TRBD2
CDR3 DNA: TGTGCCAGCCGTCCGCTCGGGGAGGGATCCTACGAGCAGTACTTC
CDR3 protein: CASRPLGEGSYEQYF

clone size: -
V gene: TRBV30
J gene: TRBJ1-6
D gene: -
CDR3 DNA: TGTGCCTGGAGTGACGGACACAATAATTCACCCCTCCACTTT
CDR3 protein: CAWSDGHNNSPLHF